This T cell receptor (beta chain) is drawn from a study of tumor-infiltrating lymphocytes in oesophageal squamous cell carcinoma. Comment on this clonotype: One end of the junction does not line up with germline, which may come from a read error.

TCRdb analysed the PCR reads with MiXCR anew, one entry per CDR3 protein. The data hold over 15,000 distinct CDR3 sequences, with 40% to 55% observed a single time. This CDR3 comprises 14 residues. Germline CDR1 reads SSHAT; CDR2 reads FNYEAQ (reference sequence). The V and J genes are TRBV7-7 and TRBJ2-5; 7 nucleotides line up with TRBD2. This receptor was obtained from a male donor with esophageal squamous cell carcinoma. The sequenced sample consisted of esophageal tumor tissue. In nucleotides, the CDR3 is TGTGCTAGCAGCGTCGGACTAGTAGAGGAGACCCAGTACTTC. Its protein product is CASSVGLVEETQYF.